The clone carrying this T cell receptor beta chain showed up just a few times. This entry is derived from a study of blood T cell repertoires in COVID-19. Background on the study: Donors in the United States, Italy and Spain gave samples during acute or convalescent COVID-19. Sources were T cells, B-cell-depleted T cells, or PBMCs; the material itself was cDNA or gDNA.

Study processing details: Nucleated cell counts were estimated from reference gene primer amplification. The protocol was immunoSEQ multiplex PCR, while the TCRdb copy is restricted to in-frame clones and leaves out a portion. The DNA gave D and trimming, while V, J and clone size come from that table. The sample holds roughly 100,000 clones, more than 80% seen once. Trimming cost V 2 bases and J 0 bases; bases outside gene matches: 4. Germline V gives CDR1 SGHNT, CDR2 YENEEA. The CDR3 length is 15 residues. The sequence came from a human donor in a cohort sampled during active COVID-19. The rearrangement links TRBV11-3 to TRBJ2-7; 7 nucleotides line up with TRBD1. The sequenced material came from peripheral blood. CDR3 residues: CASSLYGQDSYEQYF. Here the CDR3 DNA reads TGTGCCAGCAGCTTATACGGACAGGACTCCTACGAGCAGTACTTC.